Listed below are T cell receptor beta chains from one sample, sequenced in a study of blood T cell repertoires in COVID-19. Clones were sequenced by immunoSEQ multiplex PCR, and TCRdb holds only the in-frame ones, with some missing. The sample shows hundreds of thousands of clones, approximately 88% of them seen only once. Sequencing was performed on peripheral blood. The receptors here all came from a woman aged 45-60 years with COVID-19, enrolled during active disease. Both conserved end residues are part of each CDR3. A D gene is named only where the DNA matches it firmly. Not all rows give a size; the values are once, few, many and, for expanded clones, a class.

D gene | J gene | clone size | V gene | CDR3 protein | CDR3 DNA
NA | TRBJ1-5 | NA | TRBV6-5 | CASSIGRGDQPQHF | TGTGCCAGCAGTATCGGACGGGGAGACCAGCCCCAGCATTTT
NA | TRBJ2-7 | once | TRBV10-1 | CASSAGDDEQYF | TGCGCCAGCAGTGCAGGGGACGACGAGCAGTACTTC
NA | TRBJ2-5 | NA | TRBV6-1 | CASSENTGRIETQYF | TGTGCCAGCAGTGAAAATACAGGTCGGATCGAGACCCAGTACTTC
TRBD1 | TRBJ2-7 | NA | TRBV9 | CASSWGQGSYEQYF | TGTGCCAGCAGCTGGGGACAGGGGAGCTACGAGCAGTACTTC
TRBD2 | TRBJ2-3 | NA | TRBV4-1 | CASSRTGTPGGTQYF | TGCGCCAGCAGCCGAACCGGGACGCCGGGGGGTACGCAGTATTTT
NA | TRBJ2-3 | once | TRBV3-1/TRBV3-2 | CASSPRAPLGTQYF | TGTGCCAGCAGCCCCCGCGCCCCCCTCGGTACGCAGTATTTT
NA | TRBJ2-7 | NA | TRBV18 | CASSHQEAYEQYF | TGTGCCAGCTCACATCAGGAGGCCTACGAGCAGTACTTC
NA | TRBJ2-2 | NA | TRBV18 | CASSPVSSIGGELFF | TGTGCCAGCTCACCAGTCTCCTCTATCGGCGGGGAGCTGTTTTTT
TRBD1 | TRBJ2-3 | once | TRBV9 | CASSVGTGEGIDTQYF | TGTGCCAGCAGCGTAGGGACAGGGGAAGGCATAGATACGCAGTATTTT
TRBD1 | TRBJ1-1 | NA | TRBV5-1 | CASSRSRDRGRRDTEAFF | TGCGCCAGCAGCCGAAGCCGGGACAGGGGGCGACGGGACACTGAAGCTTTCTTT
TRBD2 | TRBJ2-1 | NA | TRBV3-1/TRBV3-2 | CASSQDPYKTSGTYNEQFF | TGTGCCAGCAGCCAAGATCCCTATAAGACTAGCGGGACCTACAATGAGCAGTTCTTC
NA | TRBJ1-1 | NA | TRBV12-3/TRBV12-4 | CASSFYLPAFF | TGTGCCAGCAGTTTCTATTTACCCGCTTTCTTT
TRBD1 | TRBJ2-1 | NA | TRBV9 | CASSSGTGGYNEQFF | TGTGCCAGCAGCTCCGGGACAGGGGGCTACAATGAGCAGTTCTTC
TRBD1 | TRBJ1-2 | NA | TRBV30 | CAWSRQGFNYGYTF | TGTGCCTGGAGTCGACAGGGTTTTAACTATGGCTACACCTTC
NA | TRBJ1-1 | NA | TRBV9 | CASSPLEMNTEAFF | TGTGCCAGCAGCCCGCTGGAGATGAACACTGAAGCTTTCTTT
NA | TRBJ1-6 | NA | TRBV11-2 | CASSLAGVQSPLHF | TGTGCCAGCAGCTTAGCGGGGGTACAATCACCCCTCCACTTT
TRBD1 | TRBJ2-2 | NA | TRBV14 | CASSLTGTGGRHPTGELFF | TGTGCCAGCAGCTTGACCGGGACAGGGGGTAGACATCCCACCGGGGAGCTGTTTTTT
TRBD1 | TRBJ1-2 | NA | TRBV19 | CASSIDWDSLANYGYTF | TGTGCCAGTAGTATAGACTGGGACAGCCTAGCTAACTATGGCTACACCTTC
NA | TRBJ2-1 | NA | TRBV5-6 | CASSAGFEQFF | TGTGCCAGCAGCGCGGGATTTGAGCAGTTCTTC
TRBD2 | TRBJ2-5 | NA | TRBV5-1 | CASSTTSGQETQYF | TGCGCCAGCAGCACGACTAGCGGCCAAGAGACCCAGTACTTC
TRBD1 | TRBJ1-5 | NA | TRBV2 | CASQRRTGTYQPQHF | TGTGCCAGCCAACGACGGACAGGGACCTATCAGCCCCAGCATTTT
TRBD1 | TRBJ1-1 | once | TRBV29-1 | CSVASGTGNTEAFF | TGCAGCGTTGCGTCCGGGACAGGTAACACTGAAGCTTTCTTT
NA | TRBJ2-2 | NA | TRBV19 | CASSMVQAGELFF | TGTGCCAGTAGTATGGTCCAGGCCGGGGAGCTGTTTTTT
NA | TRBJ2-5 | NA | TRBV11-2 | CASSLCRGPGDGKTQYF | TGTGCCAGCAGCTTATGTAGGGGCCCAGGGGATGGGAAGACCCAGTACTTC
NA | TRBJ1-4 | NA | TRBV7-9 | CACLRTTNEKLFF | TGTGCCTGCCTCAGGACAACTAATGAAAAACTGTTTTTT
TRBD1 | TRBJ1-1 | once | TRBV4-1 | CASSQEDRLNTEAFF | TGCGCCAGCAGCCAAGAGGACAGGTTGAACACTGAAGCTTTCTTT
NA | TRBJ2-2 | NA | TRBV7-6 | CASSLSRTGGELFF | TGTGCCAGCAGCTTATCTCGGACTGGCGGGGAGCTGTTTTTT
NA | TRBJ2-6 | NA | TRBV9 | CASSLSTDSSSGANVLTF | TGTGCCAGCAGCCTGTCGACGGACTCAAGCTCTGGGGCCAACGTCCTGACTTTC
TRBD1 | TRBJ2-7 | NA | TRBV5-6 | CASSPGGGQGSEQYF | TGTGCCAGCAGCCCTGGAGGGGGACAGGGCTCCGAGCAGTACTTC